The 14 T cell receptor beta chains reported below all come from one sample, sequenced in a study of T cell responses to AZD1222 COVID-19 vaccine. Produced via immunoSEQ multiplex PCR; TCRdb's table is partial and in-frame only. The sample gives tens of thousands of clones, around 85% of which show up once; about 3.5% is in the top ten. Sequenced material: peripheral blood, taken 28 days after the second AZD1222 dose. Source of these receptors: an adult who received the AZD1222 COVID-19 vaccine.

This clone was observed once. This chain joins TRBV19 and TRBJ1-1; 9 nucleotides agree with TRBD1. The CDR3 loop spans 15 amino acids. The ends lost 5 bases at V and 6 bases at J; junction bases unmatched: 10. The germline gives CDR1 LNHDA, CDR2 SQIVND (reference sequence). CDR3 nucleotide sequence: TGTGCCAGTAGTTACCGGGACAGGGTTACAGCTGAAGCTTTCTTT. Its translation is CASSYRDRVTAEAFF.

The chain recombines TRBV4-1 with TRBJ2-1; no firm D call. Looked up from germline, CDR1 is MGHRA and CDR2 is YSYEKL. The V end lost 2 bases, the J end lost 8 bases, and 10 bases lay between the germline ends. This CDR3 contains 13 residues. CDR3 in amino acids: CASSQPGMYEQFF. CDR3 nucleotides: TGCGCCAGCAGCCAACCTGGGATGTATGAGCAGTTCTTC.

V is TRBV24-1 and J is TRBJ2-2, with 7 bases fitting TRBD1. V dropped 4 bases and J dropped 7; count of bases not matched to a gene: 8. This CDR3 is built from 15 residues. CDR1 and CDR2 from the germline V gene are KGHDR and SFDVKD. The CDR3 loop is CATSDPTGDHGELFF. The CDR3 nucleotides read TGTGCCACCAGTGACCCAACAGGGGACCACGGGGAGCTGTTTTTT.

The chain uses TRBV5-5 and TRBJ1-2; TRBD1 agrees at 7 bases. This CDR3 is built from 13 residues. V lost 4 bases and J lost 4; bases outside the gene matches: 4. Germline CDR1 SGHKS, CDR2 YYEKEE (reference sequence). CDR3 sequence reads: CASSVQGIYGYTF. The CDR3 DNA sequence: TGTGCCAGCAGCGTACAGGGGATCTATGGCTACACCTTC.

This clone was recorded once. V is TRBV7-3 and J is TRBJ2-2; no reliable D call. The CDR3 length is 12 residues. CDR1 is SGHTA and CDR2 is FQGTGA in the germline V gene. Deletions cut 4 bases from V and 2 bases from J, with 2 bases between. The CDR3 DNA reads TGTGCCAGCAGCTCCAACACCGGGGAGCTGTTTTTT. Its protein is CASSSNTGELFF.

The chain has TRBV5-1 and TRBJ1-6; D remains ambiguous. Trimming took off 0 bases at V and 7 bases at J, with 8 bases between the two ends. Germline V gene data show CDR1 as SGHRS and CDR2 as YFSETQ. The CDR3 contains 14 residues. CDR3 sequence (DNA): TGCGCCAGCAGCTTGGACAGAGGGAATTCACCCCTCCACTTT. This sequence encodes CASSLDRGNSPLHF.

This clone was detected only a few times. This chain joins TRBV30 and TRBJ1-2, with 9 bases fitting TRBD1. Germline CDR1 is GTSNPN and CDR2 is SVGIG (reference sequence). This CDR3 is built from 13 residues. The V and J ends lost 4 bases and 8 bases, in that order; junction bases with no gene match: 8. CDR3 in DNA: TGTGCCTGGATCTCCGGACAGGGGCGAGGCTACACCTTC. Residues: CAWISGQGRGYTF.

Written as DNA, the CDR3 is TGTGCCAGCAGCACCGGGACAACCTACGAGCAGTACTTC. It specifies CASSTGTTYEQYF. This chain uses TRBV7-9 with TRBJ2-7; perhaps TRBD1 as D (6 bases). There are 13 residues in the CDR3. With 5 bases removed from V and 2 bases from J, the gap between germline ends came to 10 bases. CDR1 and CDR2 from the germline V gene are SEHNR and FQNEAQ (reference sequence).

In this sample, this clone turned up once. The rearrangement links TRBV25-1 to TRBJ2-7, with 8 bases fitting TRBD2. The germline V gene encodes CDR1 MGHDK and CDR2 SYGVNS. J lost 7 bases, V lost 7 bases, and 6 bases had no gene match. The CDR3 is 12 residues long. The CDR3 here is CASTLRGEEQYF. The CDR3 bases are TGTGCCAGCACTCTGCGGGGGGAGGAGCAGTACTTC.

The rearrangement links TRBV9 to TRBJ2-1; D is ambiguous. The germline V gene encodes CDR1 SGDLS and CDR2 YYNGEE. The length of the CDR3 is 11 residues. Trimming removed 0 bases at V and 14 bases at J, with 9 bases between. DNA for the CDR3: TGTGCCAGCAGCGTAGATGGTCCGAAGTTCTTC. This gives the protein CASSVDGPKFF. The variable domain in full, completed from reference TRBV9 and TRBJ2-1, reads DSGVTQTPKHLITATGQRVTLRCSPRSGDLSVYWYQQSLDQGLQFLIQYYNGEERAKGNILERFSAQQFPDLHSELNLSSLELGDSALYFCASSVDGPKFFGPGTRLTVL.

This sequence joins TRBV7-9 and TRBJ2-1, with 9 bases lining up with TRBD1. Germline CDR1 reads SEHNR; CDR2 reads FQNEAQ (reference sequence). The CDR3 length is 14 residues. With 5 bases clipped from V and 8 bases from J, the junction kept 7 bases outside the gene matches. CDR3 nucleotide sequence: TGTGCCAGCAGCCCCCCGGGACAGGGCGATGAGCAGTTCTTC. It translates to CASSPPGQGDEQFF. Full variable domain (outside the CDR3, taken from reference TRBV7-9 and TRBJ2-1): DTGVSQNPRHKITKRGQNVTFRCDPISEHNRLYWYRQTLGQGPEFLTYFQNEAQLEKSRLLSDRFSAERPKGSFSTLEIQRTEQGDSAMYLCASSPPGQGDEQFFGPGTRLTVL.

This chain joins TRBV12-3 or TRBV12-4 and TRBJ1-2; TRBD1 matches 7 bases. The trim removed 5 bases at V and 7 bases at J, leaving 7 bases unmatched. The CDR3 extends over 13 amino acids. The CDR3 DNA reads TGTGCCAGCAGTCGACAGGGAGGGGTTGGCTACACCTTC. This encodes CASSRQGGVGYTF.

The chain combines TRBV7-2 with TRBJ1-1, with D tentatively TRBD1 (5 bases). Germline lookup yields CDR1 SGHTA and CDR2 FQGNSA. The CDR3 has 15 amino acids. The germline V and J ends were trimmed by 4 bases and 3 bases, with 15 bases remaining between them. CDR3 amino acids: CASSSDRGGDTEAFF. The CDR3 nucleotides read TGTGCCAGCAGCTCAGACCGGGGGGGGGACACTGAAGCTTTCTTT.

The chain joins TRBV11-2 to TRBJ2-2, with 7 bases aligning to TRBD1. CDR1 is SGHAT and CDR2 is FQNNGV in the germline V gene. CDR3 length: 15 amino acids. J lost 2 bases, V lost 3 bases, and 3 bases had no gene match. The CDR3 sequence: CASSFRGFNTGELFF. The CDR3 DNA is TGTGCCAGCAGCTTCAGGGGGTTTAACACCGGGGAGCTGTTTTTT.